This T cell receptor beta chain was captured in a study of technical replicates of blood from a few donors. The repertoire was sequenced with immunoSEQ multiplex PCR; TCRdb's copy has only in-frame clones and lacks some. The repertoire includes tens of thousands of clones, around 97% of them detected once, and less than 0.2% sits in the top ten. Losses at the gene ends were 6 bases for V and 0 bases for J; bases not matched to a gene: 10. CDR1 and CDR2 (germline): KGHSH, LQKENI. The CDR3 contains 17 residues. The chain has TRBV18 and TRBJ1-5; 8 bases map to TRBD1. The sequenced sample was T cells isolated from PBMCs. The receptor's source is a human donor in good health. CDR3 coding DNA: TGTGCCAGCTCCCAGACAGGGGCGACTTTTAGCAATCAGCCCCAGCATTTT. Its protein product is CASSQTGATFSNQPQHF.